Shown below are 9 T cell receptor beta chains from a single sample sequenced in a study of shared clonotypes between healthy human individuals. Profiling relied on immunoSEQ multiplex PCR, and the TCRdb table lists in-frame clones only, not all of them. Of a few million clones listed, 85% to 95% are singletons. Sample: naive CD4+ T cells from PBMCs. Subset: CD45RA+ positively selected. The origin of the receptors is a man aged 18 to 30 in good health. Some clones in this sample may be carry-over from other donors' samples.

The chain joins TRBV7-2 to TRBJ2-7; 7 bases are shared with TRBD1. Germline V lookup: CDR1 SGHTA, CDR2 FQGNSA. The CDR3 totals 15 residues. The ends lost 5 bases at V and 0 bases at J; junction bases unmatched: 7. CDR3 in amino acids: CASSPFRDSSYEQYF. CDR3 DNA sequence: TGTGCCAGCAGCCCATTTCGGGACAGCTCCTACGAGCAGTACTTC.

The genes are TRBV11-2 and TRBJ1-2; D gene uncertain. The CDR3 runs to 16 residues. Per the germline V gene, CDR1 is SGHAT and CDR2 is FQNNGV. Trimming removed 5 bases at V and 2 bases at J, with 18 bases between. CDR3: CASSRSGWKGNYGYTF. CDR3 sequence (DNA): TGTGCCAGCAGCAGGTCGGGTTGGAAAGGCAACTATGGCTACACCTTC.

This chain connects TRBV4-2 to TRBJ1-2; 8 bases are shared with TRBD1. This CDR3 comprises 17 residues. Germline V gene sequence: CDR1 LGHNA, CDR2 YNFKEQ. The trim removed 0 bases at V and 7 bases at J, leaving 13 bases unmatched. The CDR3 reads CASSQDWTGLGSGGYTF. In DNA, the CDR3 is TGTGCCAGCAGCCAAGATTGGACAGGGTTGGGTTCTGGTGGCTACACCTTC.

This clone has just a few counts. This CDR3 is CAWSIGDTQYF. The CDR3 DNA reads as TGTGCCTGGAGTATCGGGGATACGCAGTATTTT. The rearrangement links TRBV30 to TRBJ2-3; no clear D gene. CDR1 is GTSNPN and CDR2 is SVGIG in the germline V gene (reference sequence). V was trimmed by 2 bases and J by 6 bases, leaving 6 bases between them. The CDR3 length is 11 residues.

This chain links TRBV10-3 with TRBJ1-5, with 8 bases matching TRBD1. Per the germline V gene, CDR1 is ENHRY and CDR2 is SYGVKD. V trimming: 10 bases; J trimming: 4 bases; junction bases outside the gene matches: 6. The CDR3 contains 13 residues. DNA of the CDR3: TGTGCCACCGGGACAGGAGATAATCAGCCCCAGCATTTT. Translating gives CATGTGDNQPQHF.

This sequence joins TRBV5-4 and TRBJ2-1; 10 bases line up with TRBD1. The CDR3 runs 14 residues. Germline trimming cut 4 bases from V and 6 bases from J; bases unmatched to any gene: 4. The germline V gene has CDR1 SGHNT and CDR2 YYREEE (reference sequence). DNA of the CDR3: TGTGCCAGCAGCCGGGGACAGGGGCCCAATGAGCAGTTCTTC. Translating it yields CASSRGQGPNEQFF.

The rearrangement joins TRBV6-5 to TRBJ1-2; D remains ambiguous. This CDR3 spans 11 amino acids. V was clipped by 6 bases and J by 5 bases, with 7 bases between them. Germline V gene data show CDR1 as MNHEY and CDR2 as SVGAGI. Here the CDR3 reads CASSNGYGYTF. CDR3 nucleotides: TGTGCCAGCAGCAACGGTTATGGCTACACCTTC.

As for this clone: This same CDR3 is encoded by further DNA sequences in the sample. The chain is built from TRBV18 and TRBJ1-1; 9 bases are shared with TRBD1. Germline V CDR1 and CDR2: KGHSH, LQKENI. Germline trimming cut 4 bases from V and 1 base from J; bases unmatched to any gene: 4. The CDR3 loop spans 15 amino acids. The CDR3 is CASSLLGQGNTEAFF. The DNA of the CDR3 is TGTGCCAGCTCACTTCTGGGACAGGGGAACACTGAAGCTTTCTTT.

J is TRBJ1-6 and V is TRBV7-2; the D gene is possibly TRBD1 (5 bases). The CDR3 runs to 13 residues. CDR1 is SGHTA and CDR2 is FQGNSA in the germline V gene. The V gene lost 0 bases and the J gene lost 11 bases, with 8 bases spanning the gap. CDR3 in amino acids: CASSLAGVAPLHF. The CDR3 DNA is TGTGCCAGCAGCTTAGCAGGGGTAGCACCCCTCCACTTT.